The following is a T cell receptor (beta chain) sequence with its context. There are 18 residues in the CDR3. J was trimmed by 0 bases and V by 5 bases; bases with no gene match: 14. In germline, CDR1 is LNHDA, CDR2 SQIVND (reference sequence). This entry comes from a study of blood T cell repertoires in COVID-19. Sequencing used immunoSEQ multiplex PCR; TCRdb keeps in-frame clones, though not all of them. The table records 200,000 to 250,000 clones, around 80% of them present only once. The V and J genes are TRBV19 and TRBJ1-1; 8 bases match TRBD1. This clonotype originated in a woman aged 30 to 39 with COVID-19, enrolled during active disease. The sequenced sample was peripheral blood. CDR3 residues: CASSPRDRFRGMNTEAFF. In DNA form, the CDR3 reads TGTGCCAGTAGTCCGCGGGACAGGTTTAGGGGAATGAACACTGAAGCTTTCTTT.